This TCR beta chain was sequenced in a study of identical twins. Comments on this clonotype: Its antigen is undetermined.

Study-wide results and limits: Excess twin sharing in beta out-of-frame sequences was weaker. Clonotypes of the beta chain that were abundant in cord blood carried fewer insertions (memory repertoires showed none). An excess of low generation probability was shown by twin-shared out-of-frame alpha sequences.

From germline, CDR1 is SGHKS and CDR2 YYEKEE (reference sequence). This CDR3 is built from 15 residues. Between the trimmed V and J ends, which lost 4 bases and 11 bases, there was a span of 19 bases. Each donor was a healthy Caucasian. TCRdb used MiXCR to reprocess the 5' RACE reads, holding one entry per CDR3 protein. The sample has 450,000 or so distinct CDR3 sequences, approximately 15% seen once; the top ten hold around 0.57%. This same sample was also part of a study on yellow fever vaccine responses in identical twins.

The sample taken for sequencing was CD4+ T cells sorted from blood. This sequence originates from a woman between 18 and 30 years old in good health. This chain connects TRBV5-5 to TRBJ1-6; D remains ambiguous. This CDR3 is CASSRLALLGTPLHF. The CDR3 region has the DNA TGTGCCAGCAGCCGCCTAGCCTTGCTTGGTACACCCCTCCACTTT.